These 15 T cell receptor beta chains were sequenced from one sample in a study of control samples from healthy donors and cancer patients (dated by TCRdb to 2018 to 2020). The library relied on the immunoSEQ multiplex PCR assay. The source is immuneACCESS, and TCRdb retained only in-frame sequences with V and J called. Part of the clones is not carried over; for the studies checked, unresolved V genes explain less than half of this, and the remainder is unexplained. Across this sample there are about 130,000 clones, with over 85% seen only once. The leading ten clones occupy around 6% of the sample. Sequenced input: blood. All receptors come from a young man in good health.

The CDR3 DNA reads TGTGCCAGTAGTCCTGGACAGACCTACGAGCAGTACTTC. Its protein is CASSPGQTYEQYF. The genes are TRBV19 and TRBJ2-7, with TRBD1 as a possible D gene (6 bases). V dropped 5 bases and J dropped 2 bases, with 10 bases sitting between them. The CDR3 has 13 residues. From germline, CDR1 is LNHDA and CDR2 SQIVND (reference sequence). Full variable domain (missing parts from reference TRBV19 and TRBJ2-7): DGGITQSPKYLFRKEGQNVTLSCEQNLNHDAMYWYRQDPGQGLRLIYYSQIVNDFQKGDIAEGYSVSREKKESFPLTVTSAQKNPTAFYLCASSPGQTYEQYFGPGTRLTVT.

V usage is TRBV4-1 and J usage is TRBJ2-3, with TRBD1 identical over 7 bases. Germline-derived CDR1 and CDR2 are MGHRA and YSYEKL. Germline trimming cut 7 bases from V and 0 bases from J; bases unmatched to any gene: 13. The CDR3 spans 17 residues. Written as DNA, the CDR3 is TGCGCCAGCACCTCTACCCCAGGACAGGCCAGCACAGATACGCAGTATTTT. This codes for CASTSTPGQASTDTQYF.

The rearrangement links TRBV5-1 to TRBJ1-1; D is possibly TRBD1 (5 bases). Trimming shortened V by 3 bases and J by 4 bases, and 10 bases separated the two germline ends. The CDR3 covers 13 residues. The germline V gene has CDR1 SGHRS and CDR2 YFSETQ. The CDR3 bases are TGCGCCAGCAGCTCTACGGGACCCACTGAAGCTTTCTTT. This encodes CASSSTGPTEAFF.

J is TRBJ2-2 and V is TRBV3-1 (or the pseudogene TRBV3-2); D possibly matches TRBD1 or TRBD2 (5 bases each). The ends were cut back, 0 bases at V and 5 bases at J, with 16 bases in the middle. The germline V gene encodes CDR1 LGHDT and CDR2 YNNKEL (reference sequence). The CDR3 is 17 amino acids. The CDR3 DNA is TGTGCCAGCAGCCAAGAGTATCCAGGGACGGGGACCGGGGAGCTGTTTTTT. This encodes CASSQEYPGTGTGELFF.

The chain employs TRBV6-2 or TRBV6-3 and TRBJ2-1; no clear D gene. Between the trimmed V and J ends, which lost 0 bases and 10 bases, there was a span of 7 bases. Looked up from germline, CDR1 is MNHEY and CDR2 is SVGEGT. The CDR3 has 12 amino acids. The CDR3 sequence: CASSYSMWEQFF. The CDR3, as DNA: TGTGCCAGCAGTTACTCGATGTGGGAGCAGTTCTTC.

In DNA form, the CDR3 reads TGTGCCAGCAGTAGACAGGGAAACACTGAAGCTTTCTTT. This encodes CASSRQGNTEAFF. The gene calls are TRBV5-4 and TRBJ1-1; 7 bases align to TRBD1. CDR1 and CDR2 from the germline V gene are SGHNT and YYREEE (reference sequence). V lost 5 bases, J lost 2 bases, and 3 bases stayed unmatched. The CDR3 is made up of 13 amino acids.

CDR3 loop: CASSLWLDTIYF. CDR3 in DNA: TGTGCCAGCAGCTTGTGGCTCGACACCATATATTTT. V gene TRBV7-6 combines with J gene TRBJ1-3; the D is unclear. The germline CDR1 and CDR2 sequences are SGHVS and FNYEAQ. The germline V and J ends were trimmed by 3 bases and 8 bases, with 8 bases remaining between them. There are 12 residues in the CDR3.

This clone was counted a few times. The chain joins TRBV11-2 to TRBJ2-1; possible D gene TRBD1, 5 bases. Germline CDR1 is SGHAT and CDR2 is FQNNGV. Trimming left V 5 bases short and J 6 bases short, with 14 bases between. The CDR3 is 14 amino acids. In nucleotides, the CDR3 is TGTGCCAGCAGCCCAAGGGGCAAGGGCAATGAGCAGTTCTTC. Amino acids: CASSPRGKGNEQFF.

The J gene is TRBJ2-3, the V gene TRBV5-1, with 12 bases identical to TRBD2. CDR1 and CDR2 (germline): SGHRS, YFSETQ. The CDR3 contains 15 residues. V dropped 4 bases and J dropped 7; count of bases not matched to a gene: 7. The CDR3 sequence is CASSQRTSGVYTQYF. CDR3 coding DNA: TGCGCCAGCAGCCAACGGACTAGCGGGGTGTATACGCAGTATTTT.

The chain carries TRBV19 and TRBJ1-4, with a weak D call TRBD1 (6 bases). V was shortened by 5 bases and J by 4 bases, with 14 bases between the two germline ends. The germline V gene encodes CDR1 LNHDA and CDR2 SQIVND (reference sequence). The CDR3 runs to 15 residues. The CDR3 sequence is CASSPYGGGNEKLFF. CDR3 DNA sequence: TGTGCCAGTAGTCCTTATGGGGGCGGTAATGAAAAACTGTTTTTT.

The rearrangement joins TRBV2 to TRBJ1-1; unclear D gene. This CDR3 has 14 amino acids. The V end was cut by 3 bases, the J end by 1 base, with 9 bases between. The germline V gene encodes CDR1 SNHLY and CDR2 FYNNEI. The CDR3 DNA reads TGTGCCAGCAGTGACCGGACTTCGAACACTGAAGCTTTCTTT. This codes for CASSDRTSNTEAFF.

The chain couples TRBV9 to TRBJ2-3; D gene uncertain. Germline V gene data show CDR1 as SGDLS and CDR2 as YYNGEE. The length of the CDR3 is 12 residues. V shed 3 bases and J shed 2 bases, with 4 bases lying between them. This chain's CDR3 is CASSAPTDTQYF. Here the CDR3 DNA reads TGTGCCAGCAGCGCCCCCACAGATACGCAGTATTTT. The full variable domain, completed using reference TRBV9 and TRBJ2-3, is DSGVTQTPKHLITATGQRVTLRCSPRSGDLSVYWYQQSLDQGLQFLIQYYNGEERAKGNILERFSAQQFPDLHSELNLSSLELGDSALYFCASSAPTDTQYFGPGTRLTVL.

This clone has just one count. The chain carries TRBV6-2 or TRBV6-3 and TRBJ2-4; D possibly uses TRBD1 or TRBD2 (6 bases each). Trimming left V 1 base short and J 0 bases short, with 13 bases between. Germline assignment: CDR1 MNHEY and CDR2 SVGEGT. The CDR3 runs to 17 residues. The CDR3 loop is CASSYLRDTLAKNIQYF. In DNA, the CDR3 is TGTGCCAGCAGTTACTTGCGGGACACTCTAGCCAAAAACATTCAGTACTTC.

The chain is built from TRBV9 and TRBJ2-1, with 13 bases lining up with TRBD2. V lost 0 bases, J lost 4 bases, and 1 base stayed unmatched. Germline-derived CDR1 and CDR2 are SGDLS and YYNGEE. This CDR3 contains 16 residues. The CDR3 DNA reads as TGTGCCAGCAGCGTAGAGGGACTAGCGGGGTACAATGAGCAGTTCTTC. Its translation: CASSVEGLAGYNEQFF.

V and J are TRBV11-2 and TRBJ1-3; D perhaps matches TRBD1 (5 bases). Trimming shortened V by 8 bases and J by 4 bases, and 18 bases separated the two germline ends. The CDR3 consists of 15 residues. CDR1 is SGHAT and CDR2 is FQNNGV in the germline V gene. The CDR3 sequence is CASQGIAQGGNTIYF. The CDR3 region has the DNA TGTGCCAGCCAAGGCATTGCGCAGGGAGGAAACACCATATATTTT.